The sequence of this T cell receptor beta chain was determined in a study of blood T cell repertoires in COVID-19. Study-wide context: The United States, Italy and Spain were the sources of the acute and convalescent COVID-19 samples.

Trimming took 5 bases from V and 8 from J, leaving 18 bases between them. The germline CDR1 and CDR2 sequences are SGHRS and YFSETQ. The CDR3 totals 14 residues. Authors' methods: It was from reference gene primer amplification that nucleated cell counts were estimated. Clones were read by immunoSEQ multiplex PCR, and TCRdb kept only the in-frame ones, dropping some. V and J calls and clone size are copied from that table; D and trimming were computed from the DNA. There are 44,000 or so clones in the sample; around 84% occur only once, and 4.4% lies in the top ten. The chain recombines TRBV5-1 with TRBJ2-3; TRBD1 is a possible D gene (5 bases). The sequence was collected from a man aged 50-59 years with active COVID-19. Sample: peripheral blood. CDR3 nucleotides: TGCGCCAGCAGTTCAGGTCAGGGCAGTACTACGCAGTATTTT. Amino acids: CASSSGQGSTTQYF.